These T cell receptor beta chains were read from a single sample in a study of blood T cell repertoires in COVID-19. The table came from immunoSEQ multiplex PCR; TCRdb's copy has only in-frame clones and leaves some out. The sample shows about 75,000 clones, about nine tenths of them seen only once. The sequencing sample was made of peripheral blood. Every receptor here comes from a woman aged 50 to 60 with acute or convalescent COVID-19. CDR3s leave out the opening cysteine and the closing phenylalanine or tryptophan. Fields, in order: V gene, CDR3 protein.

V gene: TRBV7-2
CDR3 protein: ASSTRDSREKLF

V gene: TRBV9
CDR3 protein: ASSNRLAGGRGEQF

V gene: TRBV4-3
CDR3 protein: ASSYGQGSQPQH

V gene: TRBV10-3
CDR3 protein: AISEKGTSGRACEQF

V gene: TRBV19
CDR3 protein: ASKPDRRLNTEAF

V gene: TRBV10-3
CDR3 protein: AIRDRGPNTEAF

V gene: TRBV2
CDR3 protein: ASRPGSNQPQH

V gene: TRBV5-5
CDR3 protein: ASSWAQGYSGNTIY

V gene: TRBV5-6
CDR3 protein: ASSLRAGKMPF

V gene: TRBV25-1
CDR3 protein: ASKNFDRAEAEDTIY

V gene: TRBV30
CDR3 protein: AWRTGGSEKLF

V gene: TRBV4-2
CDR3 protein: ASSQTGTDSPLH

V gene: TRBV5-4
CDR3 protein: ASSSASGNKAEQF

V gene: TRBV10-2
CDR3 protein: ASRGPTTGTGDSPLH

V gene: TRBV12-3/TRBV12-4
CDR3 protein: ASSPGYNYGYT

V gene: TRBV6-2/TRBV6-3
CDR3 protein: ASSRIVSREGRDEQF

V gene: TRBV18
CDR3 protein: ASSGTSGRSSYEQY

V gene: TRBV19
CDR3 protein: ASSDTGTGGSPLH

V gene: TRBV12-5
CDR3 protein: ASGFIRGEEGYT

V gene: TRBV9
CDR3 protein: ASSQLAGGPYNEQF

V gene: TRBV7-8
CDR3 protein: ASSLGGPPRNSPLH

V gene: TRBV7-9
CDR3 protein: ASSLVGTGAEAF

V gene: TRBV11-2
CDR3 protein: ASSLGTGVDTGELF

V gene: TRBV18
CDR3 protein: ASSPTSGEGWDEQY

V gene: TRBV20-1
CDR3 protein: SARVLRVT

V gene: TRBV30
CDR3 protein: AWSGRGGYT

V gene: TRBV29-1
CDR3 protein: SVAQGAGNTIY

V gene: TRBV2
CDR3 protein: ASSAGTSVNNEQF

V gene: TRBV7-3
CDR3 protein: ASSLMGQVSRDQPQH

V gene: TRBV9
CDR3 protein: ASSQSGSGANVLT

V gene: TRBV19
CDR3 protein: ASSMTAGETQY

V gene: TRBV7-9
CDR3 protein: ASTISGGYGTEAF

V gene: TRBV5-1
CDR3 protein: ASSRGLAGGFSTYEQY

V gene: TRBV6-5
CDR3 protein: ASRTGFGEKLF

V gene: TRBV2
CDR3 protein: ASSEALTVDEQF

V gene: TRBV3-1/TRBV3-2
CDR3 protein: ASSQLTYEQY

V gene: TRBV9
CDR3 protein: ASSVGQANYGYT

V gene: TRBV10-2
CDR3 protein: ARTDAQGRGEAF

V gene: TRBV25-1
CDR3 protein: ASSASGTGGEKLF

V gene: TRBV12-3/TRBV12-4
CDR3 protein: ASSWDSRQPQH

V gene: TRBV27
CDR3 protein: ASSLGGPYGYT

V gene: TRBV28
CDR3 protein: ASSSGTGVFSGANVLT

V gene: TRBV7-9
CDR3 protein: ASSFGTGYGYT

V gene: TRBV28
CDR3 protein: ASSPRDIYGYT

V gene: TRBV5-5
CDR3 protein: ASSFRLAGDTQY

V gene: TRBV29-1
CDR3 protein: SVALTSGGLREQF